This TCR beta chain emerged from a study of patients and donors after allogeneic stem cell transplantation. From the RT-PCR reads, TCRdb called clonotypes with MiXCR, one entry per CDR3 protein. This sample has about 960,000 distinct CDR3 sequences, with more than 15% found just once. CDR1 is SEHNR, CDR2 FQNEAQ, per germline (reference sequence). With 5 bases clipped from V and 3 bases from J, the junction kept 13 bases outside the gene matches. CDR3 length equals 16 residues. Only a few counts were recorded for this clonotype. Sequencing used blood, either unsorted or a sorted T cell fraction (not recorded which). The chain combines TRBV7-9 with TRBJ2-7; 7 bases line up with TRBD1. This sequence was found in a human donor who was either an allogeneic HSCT recipient or a stem cell or donor lymphocyte infusion donor (not recorded which). It is not recorded whose cells these are; they may come from a transplant donor. CDR3 in amino acids: CASSLQQGSGYYEQYF. The CDR3 bases are TGTGCCAGCAGCCTACAACAGGGGAGTGGCTACTACGAGCAGTACTTC.